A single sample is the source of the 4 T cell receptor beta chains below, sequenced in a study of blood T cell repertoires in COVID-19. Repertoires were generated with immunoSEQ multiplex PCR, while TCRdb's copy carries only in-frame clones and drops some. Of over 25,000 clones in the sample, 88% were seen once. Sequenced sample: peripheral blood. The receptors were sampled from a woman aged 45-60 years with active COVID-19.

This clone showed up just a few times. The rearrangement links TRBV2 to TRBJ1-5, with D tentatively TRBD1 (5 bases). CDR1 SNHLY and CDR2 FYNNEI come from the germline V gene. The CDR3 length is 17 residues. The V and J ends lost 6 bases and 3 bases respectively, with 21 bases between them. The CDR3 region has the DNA TGTGCCAGCAGCGTTGGATTGGGTCAGGGCCTCAATCAGCCCCAGCATTTT. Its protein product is CASSVGLGQGLNQPQHF.

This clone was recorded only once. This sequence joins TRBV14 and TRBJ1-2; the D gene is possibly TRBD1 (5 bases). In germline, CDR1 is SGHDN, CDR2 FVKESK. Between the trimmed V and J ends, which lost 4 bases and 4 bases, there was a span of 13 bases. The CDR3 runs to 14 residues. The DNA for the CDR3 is TGTGCCAGCAGCCCTTCCTGGGGGGGCTATGGCTACACCTTC. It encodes CASSPSWGGYGYTF.

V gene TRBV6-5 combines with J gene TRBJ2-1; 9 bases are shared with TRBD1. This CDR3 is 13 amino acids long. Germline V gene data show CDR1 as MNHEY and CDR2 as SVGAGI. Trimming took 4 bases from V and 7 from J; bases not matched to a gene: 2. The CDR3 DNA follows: TGTGCCAGCAGTTCCGGGACAGGGAATGAGCAGTTCTTC. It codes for CASSSGTGNEQFF.

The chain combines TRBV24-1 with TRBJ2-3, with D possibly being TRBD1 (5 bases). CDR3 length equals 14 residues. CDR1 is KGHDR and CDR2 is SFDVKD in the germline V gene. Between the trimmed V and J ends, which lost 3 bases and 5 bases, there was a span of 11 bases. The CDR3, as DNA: TGTGCCACCAGTGATAAACGACAGCTAGATACGCAGTATTTT. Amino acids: CATSDKRQLDTQYF.